This paragraph covers one TCR beta chain sequence. Amplification used 60 Vbeta primers and 13 Jbeta primers. Data came from immunoSEQ multiplex PCR; TCRdb stores just in-frame clones and leaves some out. This repertoire shows 150,000 or so clones, around 80% found once; its top ten account for over 5%. The data stem from a study of cytomegalovirus exposure and HLA in healthy donors. Study-level background: Of the donors genotyped, about 410 in all, about 82% fell in the Caucasian-associated ancestry cluster.

The germline V gene encodes CDR1 SGHDT and CDR2 YYEEEE. CDR3 length: 14 amino acids. Trimming cost V 4 bases and J 3 bases; bases outside gene matches: 6. The receptor was isolated from a middle-aged woman in good health and CMV-seropositive. Sample: PBMCs. The chain has TRBV5-6 and TRBJ1-2; 7 bases are a match to TRBD1. The CDR3 sequence is CASSMTGNDYGYTF. In nucleotides, the CDR3 is TGTGCCAGCAGCATGACAGGGAACGACTATGGCTACACCTTC.